The 21 T cell receptor beta chains reported below all come from one sample, sequenced in a study of T cells in tuberculosis. The data were produced by immunoSEQ multiplex PCR, yet TCRdb's version contains in-frame clones alone and is incomplete. The data show about 20,000 clones, over 75% seen once. The sequenced sample was PBMCs. Receptor source: a donor aged 10-29 years with latent tuberculosis or without tuberculosis infection.

CDR3 in DNA: TGCAGCGTTGGGACAGACATGAACACTGAAGCTTTCTTT. Amino acid sequence: CSVGTDMNTEAFF. The chain is built from TRBV29-1 and TRBJ1-1; D might be TRBD1 (6 bases). Per germline, CDR1 SQVTM and CDR2 ANQGSEA. The V end lost 4 bases, the J end lost 0 bases, and 9 bases lay between the germline ends. The CDR3 totals 13 residues. Complete variable domain (other parts from reference TRBV29-1 and TRBJ1-1): SAVISQKPSRDICQRGTSLTIQCQVDSQVTMMFWYRQQPGQSLTLIATANQGSEATYESGFVIDKFPISRPNLTFSTLTVSNMSPEDSSIYLCSVGTDMNTEAFFGQGTRLTVV.

This sequence joins TRBV5-1 and TRBJ2-3; 15 bases align to TRBD2. V shed 4 bases, J shed 2 bases, and the junction held 5 bases outside the gene matches. Germline assignment: CDR1 SGHRS and CDR2 YFSETQ. This CDR3 contains 17 residues. The CDR3 nucleotides are TGCGCCAGCAGCCTCAGGACTAGCGGGGGGGCCACAGATACGCAGTATTTT. This encodes CASSLRTSGGATDTQYF.

The chain employs TRBV25-1 and TRBJ2-2; 10 bases fit TRBD1. After removal of 4 bases from V and 4 bases from J, the junction contained 0 bases not matched to a gene. CDR3 length equals 14 residues. Germline CDR1 reads MGHDK; CDR2 reads SYGVNS. The CDR3 here is CASSGTGGTGELFF. The DNA of the CDR3 is TGTGCCAGCAGTGGGACAGGGGGCACCGGGGAGCTGTTTTTT.

The V call is TRBV10-2, the J call TRBJ2-7, with 9 nucleotides matching TRBD1. V shed 0 bases, J shed 6 bases, and the junction held 9 bases outside the gene matches. Germline loops: CDR1 WSHSY, CDR2 SAAADI. The CDR3 sequence is 16 residues long. CDR3 protein: CASSESGQGVPREQYF. DNA for the CDR3: TGCGCCAGCAGTGAGTCGGGACAGGGAGTCCCCCGCGAGCAGTACTTC.

The chain combines TRBV7-2 with TRBJ2-7, with 9 bases fitting TRBD1. V was pared by 6 bases and J by 1 base, with 4 bases of the junction left unmatched. The CDR3 is 14 residues long. Germline assignment: CDR1 SGHTA and CDR2 FQGNSA. CDR3 DNA: TGTGCCAGCAGGACCGGGACAGGGTCCTACGAGCAGTACTTC. This gives the protein CASRTGTGSYEQYF.

The chain uses TRBV5-1 and TRBJ2-3, with D perhaps matching TRBD2 (6 bases). In germline, CDR1 is SGHRS, CDR2 YFSETQ. CDR3 size: 14 residues. Between the trimmed V and J ends, which lost 5 bases and 6 bases, there was a span of 16 bases. The chain's CDR3 is CASRPLAGGDTQYF. Here the CDR3 DNA reads TGCGCCAGCAGACCTCTCGCTGGGGGGGATACGCAGTATTTT.

The chain carries TRBV12-5 and TRBJ2-7, with unresolved D. Germline assignment: CDR1 LGHNT and CDR2 FRNRAP. The CDR3 is 12 amino acids. With 6 bases removed from V and 6 bases from J, the gap between germline ends came to 12 bases. This CDR3 reads CASGLLSSEQYF. CDR3 nucleotides: TGTGCTAGTGGCCTACTCTCTTCCGAGCAGTACTTC.

The genes are TRBV11-2 and TRBJ1-2, with a weak D call TRBD1 (6 bases). CDR1 and CDR2 from the germline V gene are SGHAT and FQNNGV. The CDR3 runs 17 residues. The germline V and J ends were trimmed by 6 bases and 1 base, with 21 bases remaining between them. CDR3 protein: CASRDPTGPLLNYGYTF. The CDR3 DNA sequence: TGTGCCAGCAGAGACCCGACAGGCCCTCTACTTAACTATGGCTACACCTTC.

This chain uses TRBV10-3 with TRBJ1-1; no clear D. Germline-derived CDR1 and CDR2 are ENHRY and SYGVKD. This CDR3 is built from 15 residues. Deletions cut 0 bases from V and 2 bases from J, with 10 bases between. CDR3 sequence: CAISESARPNTEAFF. The DNA of the CDR3 is TGTGCCATCAGTGAGTCAGCCAGGCCTAACACTGAAGCTTTCTTT.

This sequence joins TRBV27 and TRBJ2-3; 8 bases line up with TRBD2. CDR1 and CDR2 from the germline V gene are MNHEY and SMNVEV (reference sequence). V was pared by 7 bases and J by 5 bases, with 14 bases of the junction left unmatched. The CDR3 runs to 16 residues. DNA of the CDR3: TGTGCCAGCAACTTCGGGGGGGCCCCGTCGATAGATACGCAGTATTTT. Translated: CASNFGGAPSIDTQYF.

This CDR3 is CASSIGVLSGGAAKNIQYF. CDR3 coding DNA: TGTGCCAGTAGTATTGGGGTGCTCAGCGGGGGGGCGGCCAAAAACATTCAGTACTTC. The chain combines TRBV19 with TRBJ2-4; TRBD2 aligns across 10 bases. This CDR3 region has 19 residues. Per germline, CDR1 LNHDA and CDR2 SQIVND (reference sequence). V lost 3 bases to trimming and J lost 1 base; unmatched junction nucleotides: 12.

This chain uses TRBV28 with TRBJ2-6; D possibly corresponds to TRBD1 (5 bases). Germline V gene sequence: CDR1 MDHEN, CDR2 SYDVKM. CDR3 size: 14 residues. V lost 8 bases, J lost 2 bases, and 10 bases lay in between. The DNA for the CDR3 is TGTGCCAGCGAGCAGGGTCCTGGGGCCAACGTCCTGACTTTC. Its translation is CASEQGPGANVLTF.

J is TRBJ1-4 and V is TRBV5-1; possibly TRBD1 for D (5 bases). This CDR3 region has 15 residues. V lost 1 base and J 5 bases, leaving 12 bases between the germline ends. Germline V gene data show CDR1 as SGHRS and CDR2 as YFSETQ. CDR3 DNA sequence: TGCGCCAGCAGCTTGCCCAGTGCAGGGAATGAAAAACTGTTTTTT. Translated, it gives CASSLPSAGNEKLFF.

The table lists this clone with a few counts. The chain has TRBV6-6 and TRBJ1-5; D unclear. Trimming pared 6 bases from V and 3 bases from J, leaving 18 bases between. The CDR3 is 16 residues long. Germline CDR1 is MNHNY and CDR2 is SVGAGI (reference sequence). CDR3 DNA: TGTGCCAGCAGCCCCGGCCGGGAGAGAACCAATCAGCCCCAGCATTTT. Translating it yields CASSPGRERTNQPQHF.

The V and J genes are TRBV5-8 and TRBJ2-7; D not certain. Trimming removed 1 base from V and 6 bases from J, with 11 bases in between. Germline V gene lookup returns CDR1 SGHTS and CDR2 YDEGEE. The CDR3 length is 13 residues. The CDR3 region has the DNA TGTGCCAGCAGCTTGCGTGTTGTGGCCGAGCAGTACTTC. Amino acid sequence: CASSLRVVAEQYF.

V and J are TRBV2 and TRBJ1-6; D not resolved. The CDR3 runs 14 residues. The V end was cut by 4 bases, the J end by 8 bases, with 12 bases between. Germline CDR1 and CDR2: SNHLY and FYNNEI. The CDR3, as DNA: TGTGCCAGCAGTGGGTCAGGTCCTTATTCACCCCTCCACTTT. Protein: CASSGSGPYSPLHF.

This clone has only one observation. V and J are TRBV9 and TRBJ1-3; D remains unclear. The CDR3 contains 15 residues. Trimming left V 2 bases short and J 3 bases short, with 12 bases between. Germline V gives CDR1 SGDLS, CDR2 YYNGEE. The chain's CDR3 is CASSVSGNFGNTIYF. CDR3 sequence (DNA): TGTGCCAGCAGCGTCTCGGGGAACTTTGGAAACACCATATATTTT. Full variable domain (remainder filled in from reference TRBV9 and TRBJ1-3): DSGVTQTPKHLITATGQRVTLRCSPRSGDLSVYWYQQSLDQGLQFLIQYYNGEERAKGNILERFSAQQFPDLHSELNLSSLELGDSALYFCASSVSGNFGNTIYFGEGSWLTVV.

The genes are TRBV15 and TRBJ2-5; 13 bases line up with TRBD2. Looked up from germline, CDR1 is LNHNV and CDR2 is YYDKDF (reference sequence). This CDR3 has 19 amino acids. V was clipped by 5 bases and J by 11 bases; unmatched bases: 23. CDR3 region: CATSGRTSGGPGLSGSQYF. The CDR3 bases are TGTGCCACCAGCGGAAGGACTAGCGGGGGACCCGGCCTATCGGGTTCGCAGTACTTC.

The V call is TRBV29-1, the J call TRBJ2-2; 9 nucleotides match TRBD1. V lost 5 bases, J lost 4 bases, and 8 bases stayed unmatched. The germline V gene encodes CDR1 SQVTM and CDR2 ANQGSEA. There are 15 residues in the CDR3. The CDR3 nucleotides are TGCAGCGTTCCTCCGGGACAGGGAGGCACCGGGGAGCTGTTTTTT. It yields the protein CSVPPGQGGTGELFF.

This clone was recorded once. The chain joins TRBV27 to TRBJ1-2; D is perhaps TRBD1 (5 bases). The ends were cut back, 10 bases at V and 1 base at J, with 16 bases in the middle. The CDR3 runs 14 residues. Germline loops: CDR1 MNHEY, CDR2 SMNVEV (reference sequence). CDR3 sequence reads: CATSPTAVNYGYTF. The DNA for the CDR3 is TGTGCCACGAGCCCGACAGCCGTTAACTATGGCTACACCTTC.

The rearrangement links TRBV30 to TRBJ2-2; 8 bases align to TRBD2. Germline CDR1 GTSNPN, CDR2 SVGIG (reference sequence). This CDR3 has 13 amino acids. Germline trimming cut 4 bases from V and 6 bases from J; bases unmatched to any gene: 4. The DNA of the CDR3 is TGTGCCTGGAATAGCGGGGCAGCCGGGGAGCTGTTTTTT. Amino acid sequence: CAWNSGAAGELFF.